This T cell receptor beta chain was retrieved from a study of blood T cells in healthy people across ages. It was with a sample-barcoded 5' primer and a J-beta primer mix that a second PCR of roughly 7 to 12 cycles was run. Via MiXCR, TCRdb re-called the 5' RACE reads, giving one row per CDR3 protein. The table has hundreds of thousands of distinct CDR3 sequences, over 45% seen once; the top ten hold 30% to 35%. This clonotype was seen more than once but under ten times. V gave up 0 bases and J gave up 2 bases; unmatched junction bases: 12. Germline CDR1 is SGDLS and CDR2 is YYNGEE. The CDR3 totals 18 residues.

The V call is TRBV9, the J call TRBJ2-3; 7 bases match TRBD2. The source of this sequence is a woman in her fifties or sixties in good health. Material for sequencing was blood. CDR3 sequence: CASSVGGGRPATTDTQYF. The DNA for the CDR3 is TGTGCCAGCAGCGTAGGGGGAGGGAGGCCCGCAACCACAGATACGCAGTATTTT.